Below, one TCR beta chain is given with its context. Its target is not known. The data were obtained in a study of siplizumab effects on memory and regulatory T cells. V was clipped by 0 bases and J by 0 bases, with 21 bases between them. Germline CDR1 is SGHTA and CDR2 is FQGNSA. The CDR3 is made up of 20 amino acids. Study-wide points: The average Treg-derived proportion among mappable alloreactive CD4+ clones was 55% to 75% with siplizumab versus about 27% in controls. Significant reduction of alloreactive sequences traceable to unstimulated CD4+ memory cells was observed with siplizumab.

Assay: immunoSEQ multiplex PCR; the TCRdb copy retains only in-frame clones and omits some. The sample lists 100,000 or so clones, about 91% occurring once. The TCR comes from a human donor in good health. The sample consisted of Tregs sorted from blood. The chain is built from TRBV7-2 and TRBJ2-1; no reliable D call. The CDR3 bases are TGTGCCAGCAGCTTAGCGCCTAGTGGATCTACACAGAGCTCCTACAATGAGCAGTTCTTC. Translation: CASSLAPSGSTQSSYNEQFF.